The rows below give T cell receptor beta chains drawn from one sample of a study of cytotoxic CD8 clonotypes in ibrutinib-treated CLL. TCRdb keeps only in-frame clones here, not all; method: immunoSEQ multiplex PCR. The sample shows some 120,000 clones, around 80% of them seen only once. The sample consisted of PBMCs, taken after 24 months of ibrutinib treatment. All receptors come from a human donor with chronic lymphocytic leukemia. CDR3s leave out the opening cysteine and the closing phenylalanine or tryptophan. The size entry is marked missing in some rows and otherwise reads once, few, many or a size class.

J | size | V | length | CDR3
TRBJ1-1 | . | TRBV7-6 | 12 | ASSLATVNTEAF
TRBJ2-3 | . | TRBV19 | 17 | ASSPWDRGLSRSTDTQY
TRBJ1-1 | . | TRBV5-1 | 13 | ASSPRTGGFGEAF
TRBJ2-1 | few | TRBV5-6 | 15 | ASSLVVLGQSYNEQF
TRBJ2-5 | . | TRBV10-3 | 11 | AIRKDRMETQY
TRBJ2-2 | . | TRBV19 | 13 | ASSILGGYAGELF
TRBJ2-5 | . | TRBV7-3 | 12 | ASSLRGAQETQY
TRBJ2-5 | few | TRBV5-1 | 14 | ASSSGQHQYQETQY
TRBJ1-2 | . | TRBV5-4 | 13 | ASSPGTGRSYGYT
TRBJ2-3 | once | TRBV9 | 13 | ASSRSAGKTDTQY
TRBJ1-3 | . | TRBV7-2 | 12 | ASSQGALGNTIY
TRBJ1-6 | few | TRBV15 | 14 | ATSRGGHGNNSPLH
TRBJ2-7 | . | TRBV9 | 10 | ASSPQGYEQY
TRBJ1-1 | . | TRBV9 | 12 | ASSVGRMNTEAF
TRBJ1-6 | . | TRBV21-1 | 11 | ASTGGQNSPLH
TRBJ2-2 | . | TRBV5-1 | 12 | ASSPEGIRGELF
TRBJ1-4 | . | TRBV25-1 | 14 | ASRTRTGQGNEKLF
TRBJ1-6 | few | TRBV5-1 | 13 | ASSGQGVGRSPLH
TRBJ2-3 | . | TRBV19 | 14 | ASRDPGGPRTDTQY
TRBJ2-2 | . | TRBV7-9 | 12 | ASSFTSFTGELF
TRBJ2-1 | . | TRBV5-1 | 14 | ASSLDGVRGYNEQF
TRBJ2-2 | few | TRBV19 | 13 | ASSGRAPNTGELF
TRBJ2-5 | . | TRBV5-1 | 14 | ASSRSSGTLQETQY
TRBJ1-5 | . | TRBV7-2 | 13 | ASNPGDRVDQPQH
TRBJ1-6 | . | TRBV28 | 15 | ASSSVPGQGANSPLH
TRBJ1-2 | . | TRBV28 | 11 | ASCGGTNYGYT
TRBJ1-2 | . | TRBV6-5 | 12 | ASSRGRNSYGYT
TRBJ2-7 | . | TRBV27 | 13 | ASSGRDRPSYEQY
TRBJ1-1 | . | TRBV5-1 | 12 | ASSLSRGNTEAF
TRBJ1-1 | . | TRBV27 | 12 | ASSRDRTNTEAF